Many counts were recorded for the clone carrying this T cell receptor beta chain. Its antigen is undetermined. The unsorted libraries originated from 2 million PBMCs that had been stored at -80 C. Synthesis of cDNA was accomplished via 5'RACE employing 10-nucleotide random UMIs. Each CDR3 protein is one row after TCRdb ran MiXCR on the 5' RACE reads. In the table there are tens of thousands of distinct CDR3 sequences, less than 8.5% of which are singletons. These data originate in a study of neurological immune-mediated disorders. Regarding the study as a whole: While HTLV-1-associated myelopathy showed the greatest TCR clonal expansion, multiple sclerosis showed the least, falling below healthy controls.

The CDR3 runs to 14 residues. Deletions cut 4 bases from V and 3 bases from J, with 14 bases between. The germline gives CDR1 SGDLS, CDR2 YYNGEE. The chain employs TRBV9 and TRBJ2-7; unclear D gene. The sequence came from a woman between 40 and 55 years old in good health. Sequences were obtained from PBMCs. The CDR3 region has the DNA TGTGCCAGCAGCCCCTCAGGTCTGATCTACGAGCAGTACTTC. Encoded protein: CASSPSGLIYEQYF.